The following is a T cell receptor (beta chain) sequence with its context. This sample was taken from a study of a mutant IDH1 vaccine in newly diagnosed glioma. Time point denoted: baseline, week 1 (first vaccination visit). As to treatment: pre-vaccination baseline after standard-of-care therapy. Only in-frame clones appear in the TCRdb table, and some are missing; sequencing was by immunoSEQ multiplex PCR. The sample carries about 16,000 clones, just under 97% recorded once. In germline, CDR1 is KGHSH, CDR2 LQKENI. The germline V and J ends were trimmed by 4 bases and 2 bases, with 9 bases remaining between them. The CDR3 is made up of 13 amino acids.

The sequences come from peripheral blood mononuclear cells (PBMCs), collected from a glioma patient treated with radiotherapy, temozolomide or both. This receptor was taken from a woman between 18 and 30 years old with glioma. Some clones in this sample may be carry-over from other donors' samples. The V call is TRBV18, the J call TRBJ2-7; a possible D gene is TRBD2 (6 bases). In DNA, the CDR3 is TGTGCCAGCTCACTGGCGGGGACCTACGAGCAGTACTTC. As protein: CASSLAGTYEQYF.